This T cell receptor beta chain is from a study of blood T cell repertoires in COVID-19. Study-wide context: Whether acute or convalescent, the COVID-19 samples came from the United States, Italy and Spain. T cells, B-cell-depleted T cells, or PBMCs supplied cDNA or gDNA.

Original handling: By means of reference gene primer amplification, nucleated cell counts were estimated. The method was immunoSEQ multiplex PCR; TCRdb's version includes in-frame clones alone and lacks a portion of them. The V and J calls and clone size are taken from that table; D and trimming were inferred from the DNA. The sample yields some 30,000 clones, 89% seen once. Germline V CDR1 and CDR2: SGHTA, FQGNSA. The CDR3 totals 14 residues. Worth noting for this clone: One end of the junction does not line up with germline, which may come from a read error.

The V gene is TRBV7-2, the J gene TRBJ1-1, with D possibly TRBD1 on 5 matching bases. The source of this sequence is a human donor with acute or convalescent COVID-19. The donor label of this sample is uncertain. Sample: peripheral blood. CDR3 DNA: TGTGCCAGCAGCCCAAGACGGGGGAACGCTGAAGCTTTCTTT. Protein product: CASSPRRGNAEAFF.